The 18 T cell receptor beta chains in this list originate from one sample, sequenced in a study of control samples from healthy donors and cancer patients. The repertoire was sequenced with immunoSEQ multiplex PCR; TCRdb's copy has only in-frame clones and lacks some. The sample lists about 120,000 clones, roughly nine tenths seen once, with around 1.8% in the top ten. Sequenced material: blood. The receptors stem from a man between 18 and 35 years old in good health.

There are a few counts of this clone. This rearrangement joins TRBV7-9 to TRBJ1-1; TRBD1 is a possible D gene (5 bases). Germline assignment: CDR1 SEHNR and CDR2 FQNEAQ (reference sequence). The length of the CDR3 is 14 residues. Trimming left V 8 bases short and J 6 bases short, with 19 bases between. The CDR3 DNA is TGTGCCAGCTTCGGTGGGGGGTATGATTCTGAAGCTTTCTTT. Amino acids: CASFGGGYDSEAFF.

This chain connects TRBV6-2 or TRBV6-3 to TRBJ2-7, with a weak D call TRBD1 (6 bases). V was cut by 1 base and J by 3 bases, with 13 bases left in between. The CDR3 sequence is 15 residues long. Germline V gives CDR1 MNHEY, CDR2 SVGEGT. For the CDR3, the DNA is TGTGCCAGCAGTTACTTGAGAGGGGGAGTCTACGAGCAGTACTTC. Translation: CASSYLRGGVYEQYF.

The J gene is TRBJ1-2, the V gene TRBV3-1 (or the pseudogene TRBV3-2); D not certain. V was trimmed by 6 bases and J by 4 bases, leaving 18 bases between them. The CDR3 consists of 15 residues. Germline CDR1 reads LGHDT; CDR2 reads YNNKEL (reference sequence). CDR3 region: CASRVAGLKTYGYTF. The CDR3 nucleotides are TGTGCCAGCAGGGTTGCCGGGCTAAAGACCTATGGCTACACCTTC.

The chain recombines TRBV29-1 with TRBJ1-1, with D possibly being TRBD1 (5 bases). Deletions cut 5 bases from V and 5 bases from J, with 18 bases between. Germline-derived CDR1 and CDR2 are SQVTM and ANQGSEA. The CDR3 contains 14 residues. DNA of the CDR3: TGCAGCGTTCGTCTTGAGCTTAAGGGGACTGAAGCTTTCTTT. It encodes CSVRLELKGTEAFF.

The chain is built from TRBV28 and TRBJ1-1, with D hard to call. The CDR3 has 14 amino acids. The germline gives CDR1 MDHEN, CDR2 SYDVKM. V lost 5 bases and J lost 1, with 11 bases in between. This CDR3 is CASSDSDGNTEAFF. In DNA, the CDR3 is TGTGCCAGCAGTGACTCGGACGGGAACACTGAAGCTTTCTTT.

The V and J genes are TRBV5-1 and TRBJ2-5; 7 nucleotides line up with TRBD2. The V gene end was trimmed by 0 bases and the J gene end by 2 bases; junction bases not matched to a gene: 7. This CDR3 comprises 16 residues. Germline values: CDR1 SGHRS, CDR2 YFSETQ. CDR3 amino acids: CASSLGPSGKQETQYF. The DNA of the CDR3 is TGCGCCAGCAGCTTGGGTCCTAGCGGCAAACAAGAGACCCAGTACTTC.

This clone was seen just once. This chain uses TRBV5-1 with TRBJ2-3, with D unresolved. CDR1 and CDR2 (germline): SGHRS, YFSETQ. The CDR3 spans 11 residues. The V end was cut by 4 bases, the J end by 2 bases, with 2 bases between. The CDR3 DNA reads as TGCGCCAGCAGCAACACAGATACGCAGTATTTT. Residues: CASSNTDTQYF.

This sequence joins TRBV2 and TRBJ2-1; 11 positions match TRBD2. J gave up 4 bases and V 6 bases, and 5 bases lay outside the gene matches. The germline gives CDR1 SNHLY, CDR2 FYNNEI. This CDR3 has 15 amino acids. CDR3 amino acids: CASSLAGGLYNEQFF. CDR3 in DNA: TGTGCCAGCAGCTTAGCGGGAGGGCTTTACAATGAGCAGTTCTTC.

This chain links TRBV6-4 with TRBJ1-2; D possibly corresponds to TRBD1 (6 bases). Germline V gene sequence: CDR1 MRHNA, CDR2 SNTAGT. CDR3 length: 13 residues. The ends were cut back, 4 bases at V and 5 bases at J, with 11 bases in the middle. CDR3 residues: CASSADRGYGYTF. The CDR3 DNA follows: TGTGCCAGCAGTGCGGACAGAGGATATGGCTACACCTTC.

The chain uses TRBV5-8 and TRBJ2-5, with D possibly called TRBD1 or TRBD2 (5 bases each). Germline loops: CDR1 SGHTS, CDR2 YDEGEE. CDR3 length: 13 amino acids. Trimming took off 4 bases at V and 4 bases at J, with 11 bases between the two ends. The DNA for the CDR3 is TGTGCCAGCAGCCGGGACGGAGTAGAGACCCAGTACTTC. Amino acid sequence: CASSRDGVETQYF.

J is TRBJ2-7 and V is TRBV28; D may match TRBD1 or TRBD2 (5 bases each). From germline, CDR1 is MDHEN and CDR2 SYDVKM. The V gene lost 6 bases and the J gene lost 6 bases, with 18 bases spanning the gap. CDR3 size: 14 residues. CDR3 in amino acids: CASSPSEGWGEQYF. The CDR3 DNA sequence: TGTGCCAGCAGCCCTAGTGAGGGGTGGGGCGAGCAGTACTTC.

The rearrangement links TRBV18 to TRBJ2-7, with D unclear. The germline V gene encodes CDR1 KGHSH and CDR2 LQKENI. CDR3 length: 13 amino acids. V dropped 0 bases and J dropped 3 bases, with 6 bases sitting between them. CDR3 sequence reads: CASSPPTSYEQYF. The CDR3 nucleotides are TGTGCCAGCTCACCACCGACCAGCTACGAGCAGTACTTC.

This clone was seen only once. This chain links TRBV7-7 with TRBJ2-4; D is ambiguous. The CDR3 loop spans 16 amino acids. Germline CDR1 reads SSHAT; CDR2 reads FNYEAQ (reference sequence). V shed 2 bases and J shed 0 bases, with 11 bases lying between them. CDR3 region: CASSLHTFLAKNIQYF. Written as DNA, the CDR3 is TGTGCCAGCAGCTTACACACTTTTCTAGCCAAAAACATTCAGTACTTC.

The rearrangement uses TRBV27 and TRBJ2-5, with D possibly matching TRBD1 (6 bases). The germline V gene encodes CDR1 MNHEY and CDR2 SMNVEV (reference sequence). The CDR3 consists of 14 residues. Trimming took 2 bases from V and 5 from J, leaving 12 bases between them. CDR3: CASSLAGVWETQYF. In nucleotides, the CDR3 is TGTGCCAGCAGTTTAGCAGGGGTTTGGGAGACCCAGTACTTC.

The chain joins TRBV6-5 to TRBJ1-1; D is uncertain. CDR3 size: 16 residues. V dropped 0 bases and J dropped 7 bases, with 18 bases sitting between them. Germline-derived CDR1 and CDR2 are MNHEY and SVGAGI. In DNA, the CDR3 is TGTGCCAGCAGTTACTCGATGGCTCAACGGGGTGGTGAAGCTTTCTTT. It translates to CASSYSMAQRGGEAFF.

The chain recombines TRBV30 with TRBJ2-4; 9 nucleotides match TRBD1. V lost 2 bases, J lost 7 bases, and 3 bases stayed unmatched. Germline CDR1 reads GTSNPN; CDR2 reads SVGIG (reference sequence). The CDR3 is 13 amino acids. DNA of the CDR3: TGTGCCTGGAGTAGCGACAGGGGGAACATTCAGTACTTC. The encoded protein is CAWSSDRGNIQYF.

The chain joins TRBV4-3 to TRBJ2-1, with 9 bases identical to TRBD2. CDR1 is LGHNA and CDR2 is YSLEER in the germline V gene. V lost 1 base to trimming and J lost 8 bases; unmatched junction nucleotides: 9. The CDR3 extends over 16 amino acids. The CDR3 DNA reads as TGCGCCAGCAGCCAAGCAAGCGGGAGGTTGAGGGATGAGCAGTTCTTC. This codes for CASSQASGRLRDEQFF.

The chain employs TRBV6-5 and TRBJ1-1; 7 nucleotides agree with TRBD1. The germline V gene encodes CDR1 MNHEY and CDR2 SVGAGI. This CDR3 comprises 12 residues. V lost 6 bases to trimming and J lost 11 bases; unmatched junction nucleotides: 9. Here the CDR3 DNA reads TGTGCCAGCAGACCCACAGGGGCGGGCGCTTTCTTT. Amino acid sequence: CASRPTGAGAFF.